The rows below give T cell receptor beta chains drawn from one sample of a study of T cells in Graves' hyperthyroidism and ophthalmopathy. Each CDR3 protein gets one entry after TCRdb re-called the multiplex PCR reads with MiXCR. The table includes some 600,000 distinct CDR3 sequences, around 46% detected once. Source material: peripheral blood or thyroid tissue (not recorded which). Receptor source: a woman aged 18-30 years with Graves' hyperthyroidism. Both conserved end residues are part of each CDR3. D genes are given only for firm matches. The size of a clone is reported for some rows only, either as once, few or many, or as a class for expanded clones.

clone_size	d_call	j_call	v_call	cdr3_nt	cdr3_aa
few	TRBD2	TRBJ2-5	TRBV20-1	TGCAGTGTACGACGGGAGGCGCAAGAGACCCAGTACTTC	CSVRREAQETQYF
.	.	TRBJ1-5	TRBV24-1	TGTGCCAGCAGTCCATACGGGGCCCCCGAGATTAGCAATCAGCCCCAGCATTTT	CASSPYGAPEISNQPQHF
.	.	TRBJ1-2	TRBV15	TGTGCCACCAGCAGAGATTCAGGGGACGTTGGTGGCTACACCTTC	CATSRDSGDVGGYTF
.	.	TRBJ1-5	TRBV10-3	TGTGCCATCGGAGGGCAGCCCCAGCATTTT	CAIGGQPQHF
.	.	TRBJ2-7	TRBV6-1	TGTGCCAGCAGTCCCCCCGGGGGAGCAGATACGCAGTACTTC	CASSPPGGADTQYF
.	.	TRBJ1-2	TRBV7-8	TGTGCCAGCAGCTTAAGGGAGGGGGTCTATGGCTACACCTTC	CASSLREGVYGYTF
.	TRBD2	TRBJ2-7	TRBV2	TGTGCCAGCAGTGGACCCCCTGGGGGGGATATGAACGAGCAGTACTTC	CASSGPPGGDMNEQYF
many	TRBD1	TRBJ1-4	TRBV2	TGTGCCAGCAGCGAGGACAGGTTCGCAACTAATGAAAAACTGTTTTTT	CASSEDRFATNEKLFF
.	TRBD1	TRBJ1-5	TRBV7-8	TGTGCCAGCAGTCCAACGACAGGGGGAAATCAGCCCCAGCATTTT	CASSPTTGGNQPQHF
.	.	TRBJ2-7	TRBV6-2/TRBV6-3	TGTGCCAGCTCCGCTCTAGGCTACGAGCAGTACTTC	CASSALGYEQYF
.	.	TRBJ1-1	TRBV10-2	TGTGCCAGCAGCCAAAAAGGACAGATTGAAGCTTTCTTT	CASSQKGQIEAFF
.	TRBD1	TRBJ1-4	TRBV5-8	TGTGCCAGCAGCCCCGGACAGGGGGCTAATGAAAAACTGTTTTTT	CASSPGQGANEKLFF
.	.	TRBJ1-2	TRBV2	TGTGCCAGCAGCGGACAATCTGATGGCTACACCTTC	CASSGQSDGYTF
.	TRBD1	TRBJ1-2	TRBV7-2	TGTGCCAGCAGCTTCATTGGGAGGACAGGGGGCGGCTACACCTTC	CASSFIGRTGGGYTF
many	TRBD1	TRBJ2-5	TRBV29-1	TGCAGCGTTGATCGGACAGGGGCCCAAGAGACCCAGTACTTC	CSVDRTGAQETQYF
.	TRBD1	TRBJ2-2	TRBV7-2	TGTGCCAGCAGCCTTTCCCCGGGACAGGGGCGATCCTATGGGGAGCTGTTTTTT	CASSLSPGQGRSYGELFF
few	.	TRBJ2-5	TRBV6-6	TGTGCCAGCAGTTACTCGATGGGGACTGAGGAGACCCAGTACTTC	CASSYSMGTEETQYF
.	TRBD1	TRBJ1-5	TRBV24-1	TGTGCCACCAGTGATAGGGACAGGGGTTATTCACCTGATCAGCCCCAGCATTTT	CATSDRDRGYSPDQPQHF
.	TRBD2	TRBJ2-7	TRBV12-3/TRBV12-4	TGTGCCAGCAGTTTGACTAGCGGGAGCAACGAGCAGTACTTC	CASSLTSGSNEQYF
many	.	TRBJ1-5	TRBV10-3	TGTGCCATCAGCCGACAGGATAGCAATCAGCCCCAGCATTTT	CAISRQDSNQPQHF
many	TRBD1	TRBJ2-7	TRBV20-1	TGCAGTGCCAGGACAGGAACCTACGAGCAGTACTTC	CSARTGTYEQYF
many	.	TRBJ1-2	TRBV2	TGTGCCAGCAGGTTACAGGGTTGGGGCTACACCTTC	CASRLQGWGYTF
few	.	TRBJ2-7	TRBV20-1	TGCAGTGCGAAGCAGAGCGCCGAGCAGTACTTC	CSAKQSAEQYF
few	TRBD1	TRBJ1-2	TRBV13	TGTGCCAGCAGCACAGGACAGGGTGGAAATGGCTACACCTTC	CASSTGQGGNGYTF
.	.	TRBJ2-7	TRBV19	TGTGCCAGTAGTATTAGGCAGGACTACTCCTACGAGCAGTACTTC	CASSIRQDYSYEQYF
once	TRBD2	TRBJ2-2	TRBV29-1	TGCAGCGCCTCGTTGAGCGGGAGGGCGAAGGCCGGGGAGCTGTTTTTT	CSASLSGRAKAGELFF
.	.	TRBJ1-2	TRBV19	TGTGCCTCCTTCGACCTCACCATGGGCGGCTACACCTTC	CASFDLTMGGYTF
once	.	TRBJ2-2	TRBV24-1	TGTGCCCCTCTCGGCGGGGAGCTGTTTTTT	CAPLGGELFF
.	TRBD1	TRBJ1-2	TRBV5-1	TGTGCCAGCAGCAACAGACAGGGGGCGGTTGACTACACCTTC	CASSNRQGAVDYTF
many	.	TRBJ1-2	TRBV2	TGTGCCAGCAAGAGCTATGGCTACACCTTC	CASKSYGYTF
many	.	TRBJ1-1	TRBV7-9	TGTGCCAGCAGCCCTCAGGAAGCGGCTTTCTTT	CASSPQEAAFF
many	.	TRBJ2-7	TRBV24-1	TGTGCCACCAGTGACCAGTCTGGAACATCCCAGGACGAGCAGTACTTC	CATSDQSGTSQDEQYF
.	.	TRBJ2-6	TRBV12-3/TRBV12-4	TGTGCCAGCAGTGAACAGGGCGATCCTAACTCTGGGGCCAACGTCCTGACTTTC	CASSEQGDPNSGANVLTF
many	.	TRBJ1-4	TRBV7-9	TGTGCCAGCAGCAAACAGGACAGAGCAAAACTGTTTTTT	CASSKQDRAKLFF
.	.	TRBJ2-6	TRBV5-1	TGCGCCAGCAGCCCGACTAGTGGGACCTACGTCCTGACTTTC	CASSPTSGTYVLTF
few	TRBD1	TRBJ1-2	TRBV25-1	TGTGCCAGCAGTCTCCGGGACAGGGAGTTATATGGCTACACCTTC	CASSLRDRELYGYTF
few	TRBD2	TRBJ2-7	TRBV9	TGTGCCAGCAGCGTAGTAGGACTAGCGGGGGAGCAGTACTTC	CASSVVGLAGEQYF
.	TRBD1	TRBJ2-7	TRBV29-1	TGCAGCGTTCACCGGGACAGGGGGACGCCCTACGAGCAGTACTTC	CSVHRDRGTPYEQYF
.	.	TRBJ2-7	TRBV5-1	TGCGCCAGCAGGAGCGGGACAACCACCTACGAGCAGTACTTC	CASRSGTTTYEQYF
.	TRBD2	TRBJ2-7	TRBV29-1	TGCAGCGTTGATGCGGGGGACGGCTACGAGCAGTACTTC	CSVDAGDGYEQYF
.	.	TRBJ1-1	TRBV20-1	TGCAGTGCTAGAGACGGGCCTGAGTTCGCTGAAGCTTTCTTT	CSARDGPEFAEAFF
.	.	TRBJ2-5	TRBV20-1	TGCAGTGCTAGAGTGATAAAATCTCGGGAGACCCAGTACTTC	CSARVIKSRETQYF
.	TRBD1	TRBJ2-2	TRBV24-1	TGTGCCACCAGTGATTACAGGGGTTTGGACACCGGGGAGCTGTTTTTT	CATSDYRGLDTGELFF
many	.	TRBJ1-1	TRBV2	TGTGCCGGGACGTTGGCCACCGAAGCTTTCTTT	CAGTLATEAFF
few	TRBD1	TRBJ1-1	TRBV20-1	TGCAGTGCTAGACAGGGGGCGGACGGGGCTTTCTTT	CSARQGADGAFF
few	.	TRBJ1-5	TRBV20-1	TGCAGTGCTAGTAGTAGGGACCAGCCCCAGCATTTT	CSASSRDQPQHF
many	.	TRBJ1-2	TRBV2	TGTGCCAGCAGTGAAAACAGGGCTGGCTACACCTTC	CASSENRAGYTF
once	TRBD1	TRBJ2-7	TRBV24-1	TGTGCCACCAGTGCGACAGGGAGCAACTTCGACGAGCAGTACTTC	CATSATGSNFDEQYF
.	.	TRBJ2-2	TRBV7-7	TGTGCCAGCAGCTTAGCCACAGGGCGGACCGGGGAGCTGTTTTTT	CASSLATGRTGELFF
.	.	TRBJ1-5	TRBV7-6	TGTGCCAGCAGCTTATCCCCAGTTCAGCCCCAGCATTTT	CASSLSPVQPQHF
many	.	TRBJ1-2	TRBV9	TGTGCCAGCAGCCCAACGGACAGAGCTAACTATGGCTACACCTTC	CASSPTDRANYGYTF
many	.	TRBJ1-4	TRBV7-9	TGTGCCAGCAGCTTATCAACAACTAATGAAAAACTGTTTTTT	CASSLSTTNEKLFF
few	TRBD1	TRBJ2-2	TRBV19	TGTGCCAGTACCACCGGACAGGGAAACACCGGGGAGCTGTTTTTT	CASTTGQGNTGELFF
few	.	TRBJ2-2	TRBV7-8	TGTGCCAGCAGCTTACTAGCGACGAACACCGGGGAGCTGTTTTTT	CASSLLATNTGELFF
few	.	TRBJ1-1	TRBV29-1	TGCAGCGTTGAATATGGTATGAGCACTGAAGCTTTCTTT	CSVEYGMSTEAFF
.	.	TRBJ1-6	TRBV20-1	TGCAGTGCCCGGGACACCCGGTGGTCACCCCTCCACTTT	CSARDTRWSPLHF
.	.	TRBJ1-1	TRBV25-1	TGTGCCAGCAAACGACAGGACACTGAAGCTTTCTTT	CASKRQDTEAFF
.	.	TRBJ2-2	TRBV29-1	TGCAGCATTTCCTCTTGGGCCACCGGGGAGCTGTTTTTT	CSISSWATGELFF